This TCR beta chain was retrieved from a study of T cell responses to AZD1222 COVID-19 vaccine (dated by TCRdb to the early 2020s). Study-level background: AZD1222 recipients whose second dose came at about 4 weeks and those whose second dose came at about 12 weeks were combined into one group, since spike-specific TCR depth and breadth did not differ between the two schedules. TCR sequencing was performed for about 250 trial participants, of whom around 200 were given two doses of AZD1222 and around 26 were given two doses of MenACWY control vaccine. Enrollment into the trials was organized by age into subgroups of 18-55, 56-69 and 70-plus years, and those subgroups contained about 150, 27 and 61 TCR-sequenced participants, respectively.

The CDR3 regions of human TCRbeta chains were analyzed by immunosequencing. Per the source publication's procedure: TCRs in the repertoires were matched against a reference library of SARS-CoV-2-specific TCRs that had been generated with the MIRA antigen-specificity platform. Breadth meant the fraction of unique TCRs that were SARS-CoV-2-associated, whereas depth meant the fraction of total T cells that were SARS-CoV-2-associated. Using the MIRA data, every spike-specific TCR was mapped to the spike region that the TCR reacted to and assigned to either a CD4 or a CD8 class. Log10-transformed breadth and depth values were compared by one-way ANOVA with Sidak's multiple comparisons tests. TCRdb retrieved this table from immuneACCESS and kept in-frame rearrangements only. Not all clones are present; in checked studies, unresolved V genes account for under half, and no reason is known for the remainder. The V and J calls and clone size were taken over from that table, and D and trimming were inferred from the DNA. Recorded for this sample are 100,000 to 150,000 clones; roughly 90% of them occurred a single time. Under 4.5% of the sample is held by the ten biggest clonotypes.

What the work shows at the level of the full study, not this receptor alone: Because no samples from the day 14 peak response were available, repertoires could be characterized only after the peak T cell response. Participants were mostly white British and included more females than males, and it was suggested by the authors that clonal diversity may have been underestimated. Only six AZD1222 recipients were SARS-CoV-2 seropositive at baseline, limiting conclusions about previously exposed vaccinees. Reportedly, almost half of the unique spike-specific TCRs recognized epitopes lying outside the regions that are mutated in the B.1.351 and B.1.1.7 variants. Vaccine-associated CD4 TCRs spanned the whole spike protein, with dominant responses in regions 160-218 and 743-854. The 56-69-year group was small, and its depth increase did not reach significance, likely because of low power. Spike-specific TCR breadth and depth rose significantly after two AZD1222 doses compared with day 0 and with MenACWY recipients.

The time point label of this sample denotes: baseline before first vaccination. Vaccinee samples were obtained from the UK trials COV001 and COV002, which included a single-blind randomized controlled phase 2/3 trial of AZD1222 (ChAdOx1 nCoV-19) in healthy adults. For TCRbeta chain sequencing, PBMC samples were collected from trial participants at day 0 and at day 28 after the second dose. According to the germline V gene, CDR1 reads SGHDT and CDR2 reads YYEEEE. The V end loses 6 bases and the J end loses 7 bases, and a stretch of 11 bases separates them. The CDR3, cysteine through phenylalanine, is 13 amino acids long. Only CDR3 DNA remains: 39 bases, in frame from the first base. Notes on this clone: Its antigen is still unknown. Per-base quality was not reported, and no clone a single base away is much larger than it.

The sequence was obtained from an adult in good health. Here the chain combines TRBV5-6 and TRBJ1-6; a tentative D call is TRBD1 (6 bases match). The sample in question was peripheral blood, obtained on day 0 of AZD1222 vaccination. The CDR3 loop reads CASKAGGNSPLHF. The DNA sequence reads TGTGCCAGCAAAGCCGGGGGCAATTCACCCCTCCACTTT.